This TCR beta chain was profiled in a study of CXCR3-negative and CXCR3-positive naive CD8 T cells. The study, taken as a whole, reports: Diversity ran similarly high across both naive subsets but far lower in memory CD8+ cells.

The method, 5' RACE with UMI labels, was used to prepare the TRB cDNA libraries. TCRdb re-called the 5' RACE reads and gives one entry per CDR3 protein, without DNA. This table holds approximately 70,000 distinct CDR3 sequences. The germline V gene encodes CDR1 MDHEN and CDR2 SYDVKM. This CDR3 spans 16 amino acids. On this clonotype itself: Its specificity is unknown.

The source is a human donor in good health. Some clones in this sample may be carry-over from other donors' samples. Sequencing was done on a sample of naive CXCR3- CD8+ T cells from blood. Subset specified: CD45RO-CCR7+CD27+CD95- naive CD8+ T cells lacking CXCR3 (TNR3-). The chain is built from TRBV28 and TRBJ2-2; TCRdb's D gene call, TRBD1, goes unchecked for lack of DNA. The CDR3 sequence is CASSFPGDAGTGELFF.